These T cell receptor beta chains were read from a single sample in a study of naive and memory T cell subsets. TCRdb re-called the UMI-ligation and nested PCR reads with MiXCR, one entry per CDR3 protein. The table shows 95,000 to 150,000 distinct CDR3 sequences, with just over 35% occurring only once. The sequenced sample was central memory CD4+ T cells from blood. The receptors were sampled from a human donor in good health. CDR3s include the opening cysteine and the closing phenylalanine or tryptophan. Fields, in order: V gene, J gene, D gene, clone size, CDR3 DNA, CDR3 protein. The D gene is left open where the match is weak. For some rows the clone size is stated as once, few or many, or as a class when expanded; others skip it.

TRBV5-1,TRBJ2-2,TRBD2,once,TGCGCCAGCAGCTTCCTAGCGGGAGTTAGCGGGGAGCTGTTTTTT,CASSFLAGVSGELFF
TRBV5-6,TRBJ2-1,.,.,TGTGCCAGCAGCGCCAAAGGGAGGGGGCGCTCCTACAATGAGCAGTTCTTC,CASSAKGRGRSYNEQFF
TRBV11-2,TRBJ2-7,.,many,TGTGCCAGCAGCTCCATGAACAGCTACGAGCAGTACTTC,CASSSMNSYEQYF
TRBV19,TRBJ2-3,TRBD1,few,TGTGCCAGTAGTATAGGTTCCGGGACAGGGGAGGTTACGCAGTATTTT,CASSIGSGTGEVTQYF
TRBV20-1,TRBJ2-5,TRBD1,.,TGCAGTGCTATTACGGACAGGTCCCAAGAGACCCAGTACTTC,CSAITDRSQETQYF
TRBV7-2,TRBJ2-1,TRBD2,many,TGTGCCAGCAGCTTAGAAACTAGCGGGAGCCATGAGCAGTTCTTC,CASSLETSGSHEQFF
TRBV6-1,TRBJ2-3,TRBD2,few,TGTGCCAGCAGTCGGTCTAGCGGGGGCACAGATACGCAGTATTTT,CASSRSSGGTDTQYF
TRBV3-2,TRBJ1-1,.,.,TGTGCCAGCAGCCCCCCGACAGCTGAAGCTTTCTTT,CASSPPTAEAFF
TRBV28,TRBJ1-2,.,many,TGTGCCAGCAGGATGGCAGGGATAAACTATGGCTACACCTTC,CASRMAGINYGYTF
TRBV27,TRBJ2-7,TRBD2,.,TGTGCCAGCAGTTTCCAAGCGGGAAGTGGGTACGAGCAGTACTTC,CASSFQAGSGYEQYF
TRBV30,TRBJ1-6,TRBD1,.,TGTGCCTGGAGTGGGCAGGGGGGGTCACCCCTCCACTTT,CAWSGQGGSPLHF
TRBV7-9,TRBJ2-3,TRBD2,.,TGTGCCAGCAGCTCGACTAGCGGGAGGGCAGATACGCAGTATTTT,CASSSTSGRADTQYF
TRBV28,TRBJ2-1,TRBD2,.,TGTGCCAGCAGTTTGTCGGGAGGGCACAATGAGCAGTTCTTC,CASSLSGGHNEQFF
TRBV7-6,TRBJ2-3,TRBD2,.,TGTGCCAGCAGCTTATCAAGGACTAGTAGCACAGATACGCAGTATTTT,CASSLSRTSSTDTQYF
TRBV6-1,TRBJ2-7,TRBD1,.,TGTGCCGCCCGGACAGGAGCTATGAGGGAGCAGTACTTC,CAARTGAMREQYF
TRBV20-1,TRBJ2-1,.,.,TGCAGTGCCTATGTTACTAGGACGTGGAATGAGCAGTTCTTC,CSAYVTRTWNEQFF
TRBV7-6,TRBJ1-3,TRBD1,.,TGTGCCAGCAGCTTCACAGGGGACTCTGGAAACACCATATATTTT,CASSFTGDSGNTIYF
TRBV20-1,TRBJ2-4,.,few,TGCAGTGCCCACCAGACAGAGCCGAACATTCAGTACTTC,CSAHQTEPNIQYF
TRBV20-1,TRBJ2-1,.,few,TGCAGTGCTAGACAGTTATACAATGAGCAGTTCTTC,CSARQLYNEQFF
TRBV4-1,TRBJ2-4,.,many,TGCGCCAGCAGCCAAGATGCGAGGGGTGCCAAAAACATTCAGTACTTC,CASSQDARGAKNIQYF
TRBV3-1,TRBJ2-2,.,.,TGTGCCAGCACCCAAAACCTAGCTATTGGCGGGGAGCTGTTTTTT,CASTQNLAIGGELFF
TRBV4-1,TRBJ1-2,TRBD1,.,TGCGCCAGCAGCCAAAGGACCGGGACAGGGGATTATGGCTACACCTTC,CASSQRTGTGDYGYTF
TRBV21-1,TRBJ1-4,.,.,TGTGCCAGGGCCGGGGGCCCGGAAAAACTGTTTTTT,CARAGGPEKLFF
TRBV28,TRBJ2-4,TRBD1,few,TGTGCCAGCAGTTCAGCCGACAGGGACCAAAGACTATTC,CASSSADRDQRLF
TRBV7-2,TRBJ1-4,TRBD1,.,TGTGCCAGCAGGCCCGGGACAGAGAATGAAAAACTGTTTTTT,CASRPGTENEKLFF
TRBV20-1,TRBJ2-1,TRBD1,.,TGCAGTGCTCCGAAGGGGGCCAACAATGAGCAGTTCTTC,CSAPKGANNEQFF
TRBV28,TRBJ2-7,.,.,TGTGCCCCCAAAGATATCTACGAGCAGTACTTC,CAPKDIYEQYF
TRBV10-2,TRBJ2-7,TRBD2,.,TGCGCCAGCAGTGAGTCTGGGACTACACCCCTCCAGTACTTC,CASSESGTTPLQYF
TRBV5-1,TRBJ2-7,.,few,TGCGCCAGCACCCGCACAGGGTATTCGGTCGAGCAGTACTTC,CASTRTGYSVEQYF
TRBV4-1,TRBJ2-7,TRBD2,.,TGCGCCAGCAGCCAAGGGATTCCCCCGGGACTAGCGGGAGAAAGGTACGAGCAGTACTTC,CASSQGIPPGLAGERYEQYF
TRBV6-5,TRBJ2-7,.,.,TGTGCCAGCAGTTACAGCTCATCACTCGACGAGCAGTACTTC,CASSYSSSLDEQYF
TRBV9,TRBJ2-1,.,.,TGTGCCAGCAGCGTAGACGTGTATCGGGAGCAGTTCTTC,CASSVDVYREQFF
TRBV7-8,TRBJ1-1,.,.,TGTGCCAGCAGCTTAGGGCCAGGCGGGACTGAAGCTTTCTTT,CASSLGPGGTEAFF
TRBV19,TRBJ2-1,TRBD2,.,TGTGCCAGTAATCTAAGGGACGGAGCGGGAAACCCCAAGGTCTTC,CASNLRDGAGNPKVF
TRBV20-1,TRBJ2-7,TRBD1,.,TGCAGTGCAGCTCCGGGACAGGGATGGTCCGAGCAGTACTTC,CSAAPGQGWSEQYF
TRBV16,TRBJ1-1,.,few,TGTGCCAGCAGCCAATCGTGGAACACTGAAGCTTTCTTT,CASSQSWNTEAFF
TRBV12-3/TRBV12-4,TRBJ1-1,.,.,TGTGCCAGCAGAGTAGGGGACACTGAAGCTTTCTTT,CASRVGDTEAFF
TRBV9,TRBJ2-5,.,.,TGTGCCAGCAGCGTCCAGGGGGGAGGGGAGACCCAGTACTTC,CASSVQGGGETQYF
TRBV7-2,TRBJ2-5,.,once,TGTGCCAGCAGCTTAGCCAGGGCTGAGACCCAGTACTTC,CASSLARAETQYF
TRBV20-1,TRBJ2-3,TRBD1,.,TGCAGTGCTCCCGGCAGGGGGTTCACAGATACGCAGTATTTT,CSAPGRGFTDTQYF
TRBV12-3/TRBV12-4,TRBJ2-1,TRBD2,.,TGTGCCAGCAGTCCAGTCGGGACTACACAATTCAATGAGCAGTTCTTC,CASSPVGTTQFNEQFF
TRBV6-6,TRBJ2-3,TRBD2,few,TGTGCCAGCAGTTACCCCGGGACTAGCGGTGAAGATACGCAGTATTTT,CASSYPGTSGEDTQYF
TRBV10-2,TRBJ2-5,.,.,TGCGCCAGCAGCCTTACAGGCATCCAAGAGACCCAGTACTTC,CASSLTGIQETQYF
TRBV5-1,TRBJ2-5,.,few,TGCGCCAGCAGAGGCGGGCGTGAGCAAGAGACCCAGTACTTC,CASRGGREQETQYF
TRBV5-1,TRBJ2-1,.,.,TGCGCCAGCAGCTTGGCTTTTCTTTACAATGAGCAGTTCTTC,CASSLAFLYNEQFF
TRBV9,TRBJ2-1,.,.,TGTGCCAGCAGCACTCAGGGTATCGGGGCCAATGAGCAGTTCTTC,CASSTQGIGANEQFF
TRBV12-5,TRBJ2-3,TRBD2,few,TGTGCTAGTGGGCCGGATCAGGGACTAGCGGGCACAGATACGCAGTATTTT,CASGPDQGLAGTDTQYF
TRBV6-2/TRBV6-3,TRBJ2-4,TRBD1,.,TGTGCCAGCAGTTATCCCACCCTCGGGACAGATCTTACCCTAGCCAAAAACATTCAGTACTTC,CASSYPTLGTDLTLAKNIQYF
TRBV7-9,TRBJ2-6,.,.,TGTGCCAGCACCAAAGAGCCCTCTGGGGCCAACGTCCTGACTTTC,CASTKEPSGANVLTF
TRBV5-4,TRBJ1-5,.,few,TGTGCCAGCAGCGGTGGCGTTGATCAGCCCCAGCATTTT,CASSGGVDQPQHF